This passage covers 29 T cell receptor beta chains from one sample sequenced in a study of blood T cell repertoires in COVID-19. Clones were read by immunoSEQ multiplex PCR, and TCRdb kept only the in-frame ones, dropping some. The sample records around 100,000 clones, around 87% being singletons. Material for sequencing was peripheral blood. These receptors were obtained from a human donor in a cohort sampled during active COVID-19.

The chain recombines TRBV5-5 with TRBJ2-7, with a tentative D call TRBD2 (5 bases). CDR3 length equals 14 residues. V lost 1 base and J lost 6, with 14 bases in between. Germline V gene lookup returns CDR1 SGHKS and CDR2 YYEKEE (reference sequence). The CDR3 region has the DNA TGTGCCAGCAGCTTGCAACTAGGAGGAGGCGAGCAGTACTTC. This gives the protein CASSLQLGGGEQYF.

Only one count was recorded for this clone. This chain uses TRBV7-3 with TRBJ2-6; TRBD1 agrees at 8 bases. Germline lookup yields CDR1 SGHTA and CDR2 FQGTGA. Unmatched junction bases numbered 8, after V lost 1 base and J lost 3 bases. The CDR3 covers 18 residues. The CDR3 spells CASSLMGTGGGGANVLTF. The CDR3 DNA is TGTGCCAGCAGCTTAATGGGCACAGGGGGAGGTGGGGCCAACGTCCTGACTTTC.

The chain carries TRBV11-2 and TRBJ2-7; D uncertain. From germline, CDR1 is SGHAT and CDR2 FQNNGV. The V and J ends lost 4 bases and 0 bases respectively, with 16 bases between them. This CDR3 is 16 amino acids long. CDR3 DNA sequence: TGTGCCAGCAGCTCCCTTGAGTCGACTGGCTCCTACGAGCAGTACTTC. It is translated as CASSSLESTGSYEQYF.

The gene calls are TRBV5-4 and TRBJ2-1; 8 nucleotides agree with TRBD2. The CDR3 consists of 15 residues. V dropped 5 bases and J dropped 9; count of bases not matched to a gene: 13. Per germline, CDR1 SGHNT and CDR2 YYREEE (reference sequence). The CDR3 loop is CASSRPGLGSGEQFF. The CDR3 DNA reads as TGTGCCAGCAGTCGTCCGGGACTAGGTTCCGGTGAGCAGTTCTTC.

This chain links TRBV2 with TRBJ2-7; 12 bases map to TRBD2. V dropped 6 bases and J dropped 7; count of bases not matched to a gene: 16. The CDR3 runs 17 residues. Germline V gene data show CDR1 as SNHLY and CDR2 as FYNNEI. The CDR3 is CASRDTRRTSGDGEQYF. The CDR3 DNA reads TGTGCCAGCAGGGACACCAGGAGGACTAGCGGGGATGGAGAGCAGTACTTC.

The chain uses TRBV19 and TRBJ2-7; 9 bases agree with TRBD2. J lost 2 bases, V lost 8 bases, and 7 bases had no gene match. Germline loops: CDR1 LNHDA, CDR2 SQIVND (reference sequence). The CDR3 spans 14 residues. This CDR3 reads CASAVAGGPYEQYF. CDR3 coding DNA: TGTGCCAGTGCCGTGGCGGGAGGGCCCTACGAGCAGTACTTC.

The chain has TRBV6-5 and TRBJ1-1; D unresolved. The germline gives CDR1 MNHEY, CDR2 SVGAGI. V was cut by 0 bases and J by 5 bases, with 13 bases left in between. This CDR3 contains 15 residues. The CDR3 sequence is CASSYSAYGRTEAFF. The CDR3 DNA sequence: TGTGCCAGCAGTTACTCCGCCTACGGGAGGACTGAAGCTTTCTTT.

The J gene is TRBJ2-1, the V gene TRBV29-1, with D perhaps TRBD2 (6 bases). Germline CDR1 is SQVTM and CDR2 is ANQGSEA. This CDR3 region has 15 residues. V lost 5 bases to trimming and J lost 6 bases, with 20 bases between them. Written as DNA, the CDR3 is TGCAGCGTTACCCGACTAGTGACGATCGGCAATGAGCAGTTCTTC. Amino acid sequence: CSVTRLVTIGNEQFF.

V gene TRBV7-9 combines with J gene TRBJ2-2, with 8 positions matching TRBD2. This CDR3 comprises 13 residues. The germline CDR1 and CDR2 sequences are SEHNR and FQNEAQ (reference sequence). The CDR3 loop is CGVLAVSTGELFF. The CDR3 DNA follows: TGTGGGGTACTAGCGGTTTCCACCGGGGAGCTGTTTTTT.

This clone was seen only once. In DNA form, the CDR3 reads TGCAGCGTTGGGGCTAGCGGGAGCGGCGAGCAGTTCTTC. It yields the protein CSVGASGSGEQFF. The V and J genes are TRBV29-1 and TRBJ2-1; 10 nucleotides agree with TRBD2. J lost 10 bases, V lost 4 bases, and 7 bases had no gene match. Per the germline V gene, CDR1 is SQVTM and CDR2 is ANQGSEA. The CDR3 contains 13 residues.

The rearrangement links TRBV29-1 to TRBJ2-3; 8 bases fit TRBD2. The germline V gene has CDR1 SQVTM and CDR2 ANQGSEA. V lost 2 bases, J lost 8 bases, and 3 bases stayed unmatched. The CDR3 spans 12 residues. The CDR3 DNA is TGCAGCGTTGAACGGGAGGGCCCTACGCAGTATTTT. Its translation: CSVEREGPTQYF.

This rearrangement joins TRBV7-2 to TRBJ1-5, with unresolved D. The V gene's germline CDR1 is SGHTA and CDR2 FQGNSA. Trimming cost V 1 base and J 1 base, with 8 bases left between them. The CDR3 extends over 15 amino acids. The CDR3 coding sequence is TGTGCCAGCAGCTTAGGGAGTATGAGCAATCAGCCCCAGCATTTT. This sequence encodes CASSLGSMSNQPQHF. Full variable domain (missing parts from reference TRBV7-2 and TRBJ1-5): GAGVSQSPSNKVTEKGKDVELRCDPISGHTALYWYRQSLGQGLEFLIYFQGNSAPDKSGLPSDRFSAERTGGSVSTLTIQRTQQEDSAVYLCASSLGSMSNQPQHFGDGTRLSIL.

The genes are TRBV7-3 and TRBJ2-3; no definite D call. Per the germline V gene, CDR1 is SGHTA and CDR2 is FQGTGA. The CDR3 length is 13 residues. The germline V and J ends were trimmed by 2 bases and 4 bases, with 7 bases remaining between them. CDR3 protein: CASSLSFADTQYF. CDR3 DNA sequence: TGTGCCAGCAGCTTATCTTTCGCAGATACGCAGTATTTT.

The CDR3 nucleotides are TGCGCCAGCAGCTTTGGGACTAGCGGCTACGAGCAGTACTTC. Translating gives CASSFGTSGYEQYF. The genes are TRBV5-1 and TRBJ2-7; 11 bases fit TRBD2. The germline gives CDR1 SGHRS, CDR2 YFSETQ. This CDR3 contains 14 residues. The V gene end was trimmed by 2 bases and the J gene end by 3 bases; junction bases not matched to a gene: 1.

V usage is TRBV3-1 (or the pseudogene TRBV3-2) and J usage is TRBJ2-5; TRBD1 might be the D (5 bases). This CDR3 region has 15 residues. Trimming removed 0 bases from V and 5 bases from J, with 13 bases in between. Germline CDR1 LGHDT, CDR2 YNNKEL (reference sequence). CDR3 region: CASSQDSGYSETQYF. The DNA of the CDR3 is TGTGCCAGCAGCCAAGATTCAGGGTACAGCGAGACCCAGTACTTC.

The genes are TRBV4-2 and TRBJ2-7, with 8 bases that match TRBD1. V was clipped by 1 base and J by 2 bases; unmatched bases: 1. This CDR3 is 14 amino acids long. Germline V gene lookup returns CDR1 LGHNA and CDR2 YNFKEQ. The chain's CDR3 is CASSQGQGTYEQYF. In DNA form, the CDR3 reads TGTGCCAGCAGCCAAGGACAGGGGACCTACGAGCAGTACTTC.

In its sample, this clone was seen a few times. This sequence joins TRBV3-1 (or the pseudogene TRBV3-2) and TRBJ1-6; D remains ambiguous. The ends were cut back, 1 base at V and 2 bases at J, with 9 bases in the middle. This CDR3 has 16 residues. Germline CDR1 is LGHDT and CDR2 is YNNKEL (reference sequence). Written as DNA, the CDR3 is TGTGCCAGCAGCCAAGTGCCGGGAACCTATAATTCACCCCTCCACTTT. It yields the protein CASSQVPGTYNSPLHF.

In this sample, this clone turned up a few times. The V and J genes are TRBV3-1 (or the pseudogene TRBV3-2) and TRBJ1-5; D is unclear. Germline V gene data show CDR1 as LGHDT and CDR2 as YNNKEL (reference sequence). The V end was cut by 1 base, the J end by 11 bases, with 12 bases between. The CDR3 runs to 13 residues. CDR3 DNA sequence: TGTGCCAGCAGCCAAGGTTTGGGCAGCACCCAGCATTTT. It yields the protein CASSQGLGSTQHF.

J is TRBJ2-1 and V is TRBV7-3; TRBD1 aligns across 12 bases. V was pared by 5 bases and J by 7 bases, with 6 bases of the junction left unmatched. The germline gives CDR1 SGHTA, CDR2 FQGTGA. This CDR3 contains 15 residues. The CDR3, as DNA: TGTGCCAGCAGCACGGGACAGGGGGCACGGAATGAGCAGTTCTTC. Protein product: CASSTGQGARNEQFF.

The chain is built from TRBV15 and TRBJ1-1, with no clear D. The germline gives CDR1 LNHNV, CDR2 YYDKDF (reference sequence). Trimming took 5 bases from V and 7 from J, leaving 11 bases between them. The CDR3 is 12 amino acids. The CDR3 loop reads CATSARTGEAFF. In nucleotides, the CDR3 is TGTGCCACCAGCGCCCGGACTGGTGAAGCTTTCTTT.

The V call is TRBV6-5, the J call TRBJ1-2; TRBD1 matches 8 bases. CDR1 and CDR2 from the germline V gene are MNHEY and SVGAGI. V dropped 5 bases and J dropped 7; count of bases not matched to a gene: 6. The CDR3 covers 13 residues. CDR3 DNA sequence: TGTGCCAGCAGTACTAACAGGGGGTCTGGCTACACCTTC. Protein product: CASSTNRGSGYTF.

V gene TRBV5-5 combines with J gene TRBJ1-5; 8 positions match TRBD1. Germline V gene data show CDR1 as SGHKS and CDR2 as YYEKEE (reference sequence). The J segment lost 0 bases and the V segment lost 5 bases, leaving 4 bases of the junction unmatched. The CDR3 contains 15 residues. CDR3 coding DNA: TGTGCCAGCAGTTCAACAGGGGGTAGCAATCAGCCCCAGCATTTT. Its protein product is CASSSTGGSNQPQHF. Supplemented by reference TRBV5-5 and TRBJ1-5, the full variable domain reads DAGVTQSPTHLIKTRGQQVTLRCSPISGHKSVSWYQQVLGQGPQFIFQYYEKEERGRGNFPDRFSARQFPNYSSELNVNALLLGDSALYLCASSSTGGSNQPQHFGDGTRLSIL.

The chain combines TRBV13 with TRBJ2-7; tentative D call: TRBD1 (5 bases). The CDR3 is made up of 15 amino acids. The V gene lost 0 bases and the J gene lost 3 bases, with 12 bases spanning the gap. Germline lookup yields CDR1 PRHDT and CDR2 FYEKMQ (reference sequence). The CDR3 sequence: CASSLGAEGDYEQYF. The CDR3 region has the DNA TGTGCCAGCAGCTTAGGCGCGGAAGGGGACTACGAGCAGTACTTC.

The gene calls are TRBV27 and TRBJ1-4; TRBD1 is a possible D gene (6 bases). V was clipped by 0 bases and J by 5 bases, with 16 bases between them. Germline V gene lookup returns CDR1 MNHEY and CDR2 SMNVEV (reference sequence). CDR3 length equals 17 residues. CDR3 DNA: TGTGCCAGCAGTTTATCCCGCGGCAGGGGCGTAAATGAAAAACTGTTTTTT. It is translated as CASSLSRGRGVNEKLFF.

J is TRBJ2-1 and V is TRBV27; a weak D match, TRBD2 (6 bases). The CDR3 extends over 12 amino acids. Trimming removed 3 bases from V and 8 bases from J, with 8 bases in between. CDR1 and CDR2 (germline): MNHEY, SMNVEV (reference sequence). The CDR3 sequence: CASSLTGDEQFF. The CDR3 DNA sequence: TGTGCCAGCAGTTTGACGGGAGATGAGCAGTTCTTC.

The J gene is TRBJ2-7, the V gene TRBV27, with 8 bases fitting TRBD1. This CDR3 comprises 14 residues. Germline values: CDR1 MNHEY, CDR2 SMNVEV (reference sequence). The trim removed 5 bases at V and 5 bases at J, leaving 8 bases unmatched. CDR3 loop: CASSIRQGLHEQYF. CDR3 sequence (DNA): TGTGCCAGCAGTATCCGACAGGGGCTTCACGAGCAGTACTTC.

V gene TRBV27 combines with J gene TRBJ1-5; D remains unclear. V lost 7 bases, J lost 4 bases, and 20 bases lay in between. The CDR3 extends over 16 amino acids. The germline V gene has CDR1 MNHEY and CDR2 SMNVEV (reference sequence). The CDR3 is CASTPLAGENNQPQHF. The CDR3, as DNA: TGTGCCAGCACCCCCTTGGCAGGCGAGAATAATCAGCCCCAGCATTTT.

This chain joins TRBV12-1 and TRBJ2-5; the DNA was not compared with TRBD1, the D call given in the table. TRBV12-1 has pseudogene status. CDR3 length: 17 residues. In nucleotides, the CDR3 is TGTGCCAGCAGACTATCTAACCGGGACAGGGAAAAAGAGACCCAGTACTTC. Its translation: CASRLSNRDREKETQYF.

The chain joins TRBV5-1 to TRBJ2-5, with 7 bases fitting TRBD2. V lost 2 bases, J lost 4 bases, and 5 bases stayed unmatched. Germline loops: CDR1 SGHRS, CDR2 YFSETQ. The CDR3 runs to 14 residues. The chain's CDR3 is CASSLGGRAETQYF. The DNA for the CDR3 is TGCGCCAGCAGCTTAGGCGGGAGAGCAGAGACCCAGTACTTC.